This T cell receptor beta chain was captured in a study of shared clonotypes between healthy human individuals. The repertoire was sequenced with immunoSEQ multiplex PCR; TCRdb's copy has only in-frame clones and lacks some. This sample has fewer than 3 million clones; about nine tenths occur once, and the top ten carry around 0.35%. Sequencing was performed on naive CD4+ T cells from PBMCs. Subset here: CD45RA+ positively selected. The receptor's source is a man younger than 35 in good health. Some clones in this sample may be carry-over from other donors' samples.

The CDR3 here is CASGPGLANTDTQYF. The CDR3 DNA reads as TGTGCTAGTGGCCCGGGACTAGCGAACACAGATACGCAGTATTTT. The V gene is TRBV12-5, the J gene TRBJ2-3; 10 bases line up with TRBD2. The CDR3 length is 15 residues. The V gene's germline CDR1 is LGHNT and CDR2 FRNRAP. V gave up 6 bases and J gave up 2 bases; unmatched junction bases: 5.